This T cell receptor (beta chain) was observed in a study of OX40 agonist ivuxolimab in advanced cancers. In terms of the full investigation: The costimulatory receptor OX40 (CD134) was targeted by ivuxolimab, a fully human IgG2 agonistic monoclonal antibody. Intravenous ivuxolimab was administered to patients every 2 weeks at six dose levels: 0.01, 0.1, 0.3, 1.5, 3 and 10 mg/kg. Among the approximately 50 dose-escalation patients, approximately 20 had hepatocellular carcinoma, 15 or so melanoma, 9 renal cell carcinoma and 9 head and neck cancer. The dose-escalation cohort was approximately 83% male with a mean age of approximately 60 years, ranging from roughly 20 to 80. Prior anti-PD-1, anti-PD-L1 or anti-CTLA-4 therapy was permitted, and checkpoint inhibitors had been received by more than 35% of dose-escalation patients. Partial responses were achieved by three dose-escalation patients, of whom one had hepatocellular carcinoma and two had cutaneous melanoma. Peripheral TCRbeta sequencing was intended to test whether TCR sequence diversity was altered and clonal T-cell expansion was caused by ivuxolimab. The paper covers the monotherapy dose-escalation part of the phase I ivuxolimab trial, which included N of about 51 patients. The study at large found these results: After ivuxolimab, CD8+ T cells had more expanded clones than CD4+ T cells on average. Clonal expansion of both CD4+ and CD8+ blood T cells was observed from baseline to week 6 at doses 0.1 to 3.0 mg/kg. Low levels of normalized T-cell clonal expansion were also shown by some nonresponding patients. In the 0.1-3.0 mg/kg groups, partial responders had among the lowest normalized peripheral clonal expansion, particularly in CD8+ T cells. Which antigens the clonally expanded peripheral T cells were specific for was not determined.

Patients with autoimmune disease history or receiving systemic immunosuppression were excluded from the trial. In every dose cohort, peripheral blood was drawn for TCR sequencing at baseline, cycle 4 day 1, and cycle 7 day 1. The samples were taken from a phase I, first-in-human, multicenter, open-label dose-escalation trial of ivuxolimab. Adults with locally advanced or metastatic melanoma, renal cell carcinoma, hepatocellular carcinoma or head and neck squamous cell carcinoma were enrolled in the trial. Before TCR sequencing, CD4+ T cells and CD8+ T cells were sorted from peripheral blood as separate populations. With regard to this clone: Its antigen is unknown. Base qualities are missing; no much larger clone stands one base away.

The CDR3 holds 13 amino acids from the cysteine to the phenylalanine. Of all the DNA, just the CDR3 is kept, 39 bases in frame from base 1. For CDR1 and CDR2, the germline V gene lists SNHLY and FYNNEI. Between the V and J ends, shortened by 8 bases and 1 base respectively, the junction contains 9 bases. Genomic DNA was extracted from sorted cells for sequencing of the TCRbeta CDR3 region. The immunoSEQ Assay was used for sequencing of TCRbeta CDR3 regions. The table comes from immuneACCESS by way of TCRdb, which keeps in-frame sequences with V and J called. Part of the clones is missing from these tables; in studies checked, under half for an unresolved V gene and the rest for unknown reasons. The sample contains tens of thousands of clones, under 90% of them found a single time. Around 1.8% of the sample rests with the top ten.

Sample: CD4+ or CD8+ T cells sorted from blood, taken in a trial of the OX40 agonist ivuxolimab. The chain was built from TRBV2 and TRBJ2-1; no D gene can be assigned with confidence. This sequence originates from an adult with an advanced solid tumor such as melanoma, head and neck, liver or kidney cancer. The CDR3 protein is CASCEDSYNEQFF. The nucleotide sequence is TGTGCCAGCTGCGAAGATTCCTACAATGAGCAGTTCTTC.